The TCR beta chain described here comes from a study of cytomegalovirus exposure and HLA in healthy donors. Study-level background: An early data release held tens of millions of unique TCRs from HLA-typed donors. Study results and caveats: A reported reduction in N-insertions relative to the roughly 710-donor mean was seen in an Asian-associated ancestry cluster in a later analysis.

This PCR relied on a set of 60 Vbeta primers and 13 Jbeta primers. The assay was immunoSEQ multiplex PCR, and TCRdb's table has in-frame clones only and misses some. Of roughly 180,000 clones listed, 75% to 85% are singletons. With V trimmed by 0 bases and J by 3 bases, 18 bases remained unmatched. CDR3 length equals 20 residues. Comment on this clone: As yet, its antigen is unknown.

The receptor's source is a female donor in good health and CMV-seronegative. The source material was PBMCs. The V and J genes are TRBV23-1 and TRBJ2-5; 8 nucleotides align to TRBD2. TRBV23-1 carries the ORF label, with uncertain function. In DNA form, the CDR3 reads TGCGCCAGCAGTCAATCGAGGGCCAGCGGGAGCAACGCACGGGAAGAGACCCAGTACTTC. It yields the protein CASSQSRASGSNAREETQYF.